The 22 T cell receptor beta chains below were found in one sample sequenced in a study of cytomegalovirus exposure and HLA in healthy donors. Vbeta (60) and Jbeta (13) primers were used in the PCR. Assay: immunoSEQ multiplex PCR; the TCRdb copy retains only in-frame clones and omits some. The sample gives about 140,000 clones, 80% of which show up once; about 4.5% is in the top ten. The sample was PBMCs. These receptors came from a man under 40 in good health.

This rearrangement joins TRBV18 to TRBJ1-5, with a possible D match to TRBD1 (5 bases). Germline CDR1 is KGHSH and CDR2 is LQKENI. Trimming shortened V by 4 bases and J by 4 bases, and 14 bases separated the two germline ends. This CDR3 has 15 residues. CDR3 loop: CASSQQTVPNQPQHF. The CDR3 bases are TGTGCCAGCTCACAACAGACAGTTCCGAATCAGCCCCAGCATTTT. Using reference TRBV18 and TRBJ1-5 for the parts outside the CDR3, the full variable domain is NAGVMQNPRHLVRRRGQEARLRCSPMKGHSHVYWYRQLPEEGLKFMVYLQKENIIDESGMPKERFSAEFPKEGPSILRIQQVVRGDSAAYFCASSQQTVPNQPQHFGDGTRLSIL.

The V and J genes are TRBV6-5 and TRBJ1-2, with D hard to call. The length of the CDR3 is 11 residues. Trimming pared 8 bases from V and 8 bases from J, leaving 12 bases between. Per germline, CDR1 MNHEY and CDR2 SVGAGI. CDR3 sequence: CASGRPEGYTF. The CDR3 nucleotides read TGTGCCAGCGGAAGGCCGGAGGGCTACACCTTC.

The chain employs TRBV19 and TRBJ2-3, with D hard to call. The germline V and J ends were trimmed by 4 bases and 4 bases, with 12 bases remaining between them. Germline V gives CDR1 LNHDA, CDR2 SQIVND (reference sequence). There are 14 residues in the CDR3. The CDR3 reads CASSTLLRPDTQYF. CDR3 sequence (DNA): TGTGCCAGTAGTACCCTCTTGCGCCCAGATACGCAGTATTTT.

V gene TRBV19 combines with J gene TRBJ2-1; 9 nucleotides agree with TRBD1. V lost 6 bases, J lost 8 bases, and 8 bases stayed unmatched. CDR3 length: 14 residues. The germline gives CDR1 LNHDA, CDR2 SQIVND (reference sequence). In DNA, the CDR3 is TGTGCCAGTAGAGTACAGGGGGCGGAGGATGAGCAGTTCTTC. Amino acid sequence: CASRVQGAEDEQFF.

This sequence joins TRBV28 and TRBJ1-2, with 9 bases identical to TRBD1. In germline, CDR1 is MDHEN, CDR2 SYDVKM. After removal of 2 bases from V and 1 base from J, the junction contained 5 bases not matched to a gene. The length of the CDR3 is 16 residues. CDR3 coding DNA: TGTGCCAGCAGTTTAGTGGGACAGGGACATAACTATGGCTACACCTTC. Amino acid sequence: CASSLVGQGHNYGYTF.

The rearrangement uses TRBV25-1 and TRBJ1-4; TRBD1 agrees at 11 bases. The CDR3 covers 15 residues. V trimming: 1 base; J trimming: 9 bases; junction bases outside the gene matches: 4. Per the germline V gene, CDR1 is MGHDK and CDR2 is SYGVNS. The CDR3 here is CASSEWGQGGQKLFF. CDR3 nucleotides: TGTGCCAGCAGTGAATGGGGACAGGGGGGTCAAAAACTGTTTTTT.

Only one count was recorded for this clone. The CDR3 loop is CASGLRDKGSGKLFF. The CDR3 DNA reads as TGTGCTAGTGGTTTGAGGGACAAAGGAAGCGGAAAACTGTTTTTT. J is TRBJ1-4 and V is TRBV12-5; D is perhaps TRBD1 (6 bases). The CDR3 contains 15 residues. The ends were cut back, 2 bases at V and 10 bases at J, with 17 bases in the middle. Germline values: CDR1 LGHNT, CDR2 FRNRAP. The full variable domain, with the rest looked up from reference TRBV12-5 and TRBJ1-4, is DARVTQTPRHKVTEMGQEVTMRCQPILGHNTVFWYRQTMMQGLELLAYFRNRAPLDDSGMPKDRFSAEMPDATLATLKIQPSEPRDSAVYFCASGLRDKGSGKLFFGSGTQLSVL.

The chain recombines TRBV7-3 with TRBJ2-5; D is possibly TRBD1 (6 bases). Trimming removed 7 bases from V and 1 base from J, with 13 bases in between. Per germline, CDR1 SGHTA and CDR2 FQGTGA. CDR3 size: 14 residues. CDR3 residues: CASNDGTPQETQYF. CDR3 sequence (DNA): TGTGCCAGCAACGACGGGACACCCCAAGAGACCCAGTACTTC.

This clone was seen a handful of times. The chain couples TRBV6-5 to TRBJ2-7; D is ambiguous. The germline gives CDR1 MNHEY, CDR2 SVGAGI. The V gene lost 2 bases and the J gene lost 0 bases, with 14 bases spanning the gap. The CDR3 runs 16 residues. The CDR3 spells CASSYPSDLNSYEQYF. In nucleotides, the CDR3 is TGTGCCAGCAGTTACCCCAGCGACCTGAACTCCTACGAGCAGTACTTC.

V gene TRBV7-3 combines with J gene TRBJ2-1; 9 bases match TRBD2. This CDR3 has 17 amino acids. The germline CDR1 and CDR2 sequences are SGHTA and FQGTGA. V lost 6 bases and J lost 2; bases outside the gene matches: 11. The CDR3 sequence: CASSAGLALRPYNEQFF. The CDR3 bases are TGTGCCAGCAGTGCGGGACTAGCTCTTAGACCCTACAATGAGCAGTTCTTC.

V and J are TRBV5-1 and TRBJ2-2; 13 nucleotides line up with TRBD2. CDR1 and CDR2 from the germline V gene are SGHRS and YFSETQ. V was clipped by 4 bases and J by 8 bases; unmatched bases: 5. The CDR3 totals 15 residues. CDR3 loop: CASSQTSGRSGELFF. DNA for the CDR3: TGCGCCAGCAGCCAGACTAGCGGGAGGTCGGGGGAGCTGTTTTTT. The whole variable domain, filled in from reference TRBV5-1 and TRBJ2-2, reads KAGVTQTPRYLIKTRGQQVTLSCSPISGHRSVSWYQQTPGQGLQFLFEYFSETQRNKGNFPGRFSGRQFSNSRSEMNVSTLELGDSALYLCASSQTSGRSGELFFGEGSRLTVL.

The chain has TRBV19 and TRBJ1-5; TRBD1 matches at 9 bases. In germline, CDR1 is LNHDA, CDR2 SQIVND (reference sequence). The CDR3 is 19 residues long. With V trimmed by 3 bases and J by 0 bases, 12 bases remained unmatched. The CDR3 here is CASSIRGTGIDYSNQPQHF. The CDR3 coding sequence is TGTGCCAGTAGTATTAGGGGGACAGGGATAGACTATAGCAATCAGCCCCAGCATTTT.

The chain couples TRBV2 to TRBJ2-1, with 10 bases lining up with TRBD2. Germline CDR1 and CDR2: SNHLY and FYNNEI. This CDR3 has 13 residues. V gave up 10 bases and J gave up 4 bases; unmatched junction bases: 4. In DNA, the CDR3 is TGTGCCAAGCGGGGACTAGCGTACAATGAGCAGTTCTTC. It codes for CAKRGLAYNEQFF.

The chain employs TRBV9 and TRBJ2-3; 9 bases line up with TRBD2. Looked up from germline, CDR1 is SGDLS and CDR2 is YYNGEE. The V segment lost 4 bases and the J segment 1 base; nucleotides outside the gene matches: 7. The CDR3 runs to 16 residues. For the CDR3, the DNA is TGTGCCAGCAGCCTCCCGCGGGGGGGAGGCACAGATACGCAGTATTTT. Its translation: CASSLPRGGGTDTQYF.

The chain couples TRBV6-5 to TRBJ2-2; TRBD2 agrees at 12 bases. Germline CDR1 is MNHEY and CDR2 is SVGAGI. The V gene end was trimmed by 5 bases and the J gene end by 3 bases; junction bases not matched to a gene: 1. The CDR3 is 15 amino acids. The CDR3 spells CASSGLAGYTGELFF. The CDR3 DNA reads as TGTGCCAGCAGTGGACTAGCGGGATACACCGGGGAGCTGTTTTTT.

For this clone: A read error may account for a junction end that differs from germline. The CDR3 loop is CASSQTQRESFEQYF. The CDR3, as DNA: TGCGCCAGCAGCCAAACCCAGCGGGAGTCCTTCGAGCAGTACTTC. The rearrangement uses TRBV4-1 and TRBJ2-7; TRBD2 matches 8 bases. The CDR3 runs to 15 residues. CDR1 and CDR2 from the germline V gene are MGHRA and YSYEKL.

This chain uses TRBV18 with TRBJ1-5, with D possibly matching TRBD1 (5 bases). CDR1 is KGHSH, CDR2 LQKENI, per germline. V was trimmed by 1 base and J by 1 base, leaving 11 bases between them. The CDR3 loop spans 16 amino acids. The CDR3 region is CASSPRTGSSNQPQHF. In DNA, the CDR3 is TGTGCCAGCTCACCACGTACAGGCTCGAGCAATCAGCCCCAGCATTTT.

The chain uses TRBV7-9 and TRBJ2-1; 10 nucleotides align to TRBD2. The trim removed 8 bases at V and 4 bases at J, leaving 20 bases unmatched. The CDR3 runs to 19 residues. CDR1 is SEHNR, CDR2 FQNEAQ, per germline (reference sequence). The CDR3 protein is CASRRGTGLAASSYNEQFF. Written as DNA, the CDR3 is TGTGCCAGCCGAAGAGGTACCGGACTAGCGGCCTCATCATACAATGAGCAGTTCTTC.

The chain is built from TRBV6-6 and TRBJ2-7; D might be TRBD1 (6 bases). The CDR3 runs 15 residues. Germline V lookup: CDR1 MNHNY, CDR2 SVGAGI (reference sequence). The germline V and J ends were trimmed by 2 bases and 5 bases, with 16 bases remaining between them. This chain's CDR3 is CASSYLGQGNNEQYF. The CDR3 nucleotides read TGTGCCAGCAGTTACCTGGGTCAGGGGAACAACGAGCAGTACTTC.

This clone showed up just a few times. The chain links TRBV6-5 to TRBJ1-4; D not resolved. The CDR3 length is 14 residues. CDR1 MNHEY and CDR2 SVGAGI come from the germline V gene. Trimming removed 5 bases at V and 2 bases at J, with 9 bases between. The CDR3 loop reads CASSEGPTNEKLFF. CDR3 DNA sequence: TGTGCCAGCAGTGAGGGTCCCACTAATGAAAAACTGTTTTTT.

This sequence joins TRBV7-6 and TRBJ2-3; TRBD2 aligns across 9 bases. CDR1 is SGHVS and CDR2 is FNYEAQ in the germline V gene. This CDR3 has 16 amino acids. Unmatched junction bases numbered 8, after V lost 2 bases and J lost 5 bases. CDR3: CASSLSVAGVGDTQYF. Here the CDR3 DNA reads TGTGCCAGCAGCTTATCGGTAGCGGGAGTTGGAGATACGCAGTATTTT.

The rearrangement uses TRBV4-3 and TRBJ2-7; D possibly corresponds to TRBD2 (5 bases). CDR1 is LGHNA, CDR2 YSLEER, per germline. V lost 4 bases and J 1 base, leaving 20 bases between the germline ends. The CDR3 spans 17 residues. Here the CDR3 DNA reads TGCGCCAGCAGCCCCCGGGGTGGCGCCGCCGGTTCCTACGAGCAGTACTTC. Amino acid sequence: CASSPRGGAAGSYEQYF.